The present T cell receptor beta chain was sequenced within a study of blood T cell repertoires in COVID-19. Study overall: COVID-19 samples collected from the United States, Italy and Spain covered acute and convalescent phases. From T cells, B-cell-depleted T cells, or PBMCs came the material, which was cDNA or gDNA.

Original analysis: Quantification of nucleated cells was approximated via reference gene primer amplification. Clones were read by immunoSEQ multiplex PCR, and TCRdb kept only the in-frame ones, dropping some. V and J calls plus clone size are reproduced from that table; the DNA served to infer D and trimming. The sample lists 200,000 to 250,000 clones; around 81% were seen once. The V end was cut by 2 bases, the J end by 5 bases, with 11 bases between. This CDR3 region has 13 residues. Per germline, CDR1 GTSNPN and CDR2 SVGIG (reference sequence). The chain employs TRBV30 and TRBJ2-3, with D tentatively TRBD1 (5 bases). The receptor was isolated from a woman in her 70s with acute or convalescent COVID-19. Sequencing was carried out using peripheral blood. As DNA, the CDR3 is TGTGCCTGGAGTCCCTCAGGGTTAGATACGCAGTATTTT. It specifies CAWSPSGLDTQYF. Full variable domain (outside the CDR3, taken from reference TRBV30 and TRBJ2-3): SQTIHQWPATLVQPVGSPLSLECTVEGTSNPNLYWYRQAAGRGLQLLFYSVGIGQISSEVPQNLSASRPQDRQFILSSKKLLLSDSGFYLCAWSPSGLDTQYFGPGTRLTVL.